Each of the 18 T cell receptor beta chains below was sequenced from the same sample in a study of T cell repertoires in cytomegalovirus infection. TCRdb reprocessed the reads with MiXCR, giving one entry per CDR3 protein. The data hold around 180,000 distinct CDR3 sequences, with about 21% observed a single time. The sequencing sample was made of PBMCs. These receptors originate from a human donor in good health (CMV status not recorded). Some clones in this sample may be carry-over from other donors' samples.

This clonotype came up many times. The chain joins TRBV6-6 to TRBJ2-1; maybe TRBD2 (5 bases). This CDR3 is 16 amino acids long. V lost 4 bases, J lost 2 bases, and 15 bases lay in between. CDR1 MNHNY and CDR2 SVGAGI come from the germline V gene (reference sequence). CDR3 nucleotides: TGTGCCAGCAGTTCACTAAGGGAGTCCCCCTACAATGAGCAGTTCTTC. It specifies CASSSLRESPYNEQFF.

The gene calls are TRBV15 and TRBJ2-3; 11 positions match TRBD2. This CDR3 has 16 residues. V lost 4 bases and J lost 0; bases outside the gene matches: 3. CDR1 and CDR2 (germline): LNHNV, YYDKDF (reference sequence). Here the CDR3 DNA reads TGTGCCACCAGCACCAGACTAGCGGGGAGCACAGATACGCAGTATTTT. Translation gives CATSTRLAGSTDTQYF.

This clonotype turned up a few times. This chain joins TRBV6-2 or TRBV6-3 and TRBJ1-1; TRBD1 agrees at 8 bases. Germline V gives CDR1 MNHEY, CDR2 SVGEGT. CDR3 length: 15 residues. Trimming at V came to 6 bases and at J to 11 bases, leaving 17 bases not matched to a gene. The CDR3 coding sequence is TGTGCCAGCAGAGACCAGACAGGGGCCCGTTTGGGGGCTTTCTTT. Its protein is CASRDQTGARLGAFF.

The genes are TRBV20-1 and TRBJ2-3; a possible D gene is TRBD2 (5 bases). Per the germline V gene, CDR1 is DFQATT and CDR2 is SNEGSKA (reference sequence). The CDR3 extends over 15 amino acids. The ends were cut back, 3 bases at V and 2 bases at J, with 15 bases in the middle. The CDR3 region is CSASPGRRLTDTQYF. The DNA for the CDR3 is TGCAGTGCTAGTCCCGGACGGAGGCTCACAGATACGCAGTATTTT.

This clonotype was counted only a few times. This chain joins TRBV29-1 and TRBJ2-6, with D hard to call. V dropped 6 bases and J dropped 1 base, with 4 bases sitting between them. Per germline, CDR1 SQVTM and CDR2 ANQGSEA. CDR3 length: 12 amino acids. CDR3 protein: CSVASGANVLTF. In nucleotides, the CDR3 is TGCAGCGTGGCGTCTGGGGCCAACGTCCTGACTTTC. Full variable domain (missing parts from reference TRBV29-1 and TRBJ2-6): SAVISQKPSRDICQRGTSLTIQCQVDSQVTMMFWYRQQPGQSLTLIATANQGSEATYESGFVIDKFPISRPNLTFSTLTVSNMSPEDSSIYLCSVASGANVLTFGAGSRLTVL.

This clonotype was detected ten times or more. The chain uses TRBV7-2 and TRBJ2-7; D gene uncertain. Germline CDR1 is SGHTA and CDR2 is FQGNSA. The CDR3 length is 14 residues. V lost 5 bases, J lost 0 bases, and 11 bases lay in between. The CDR3 loop reads CASSPISLSYEQYF. In DNA form, the CDR3 reads TGTGCCAGCAGCCCGATCTCCCTCTCCTACGAGCAGTACTTC.

This clonotype was counted many times. The chain has TRBV6-2 or TRBV6-3 and TRBJ2-7; TRBD1 aligns across 9 bases. The CDR3 length is 14 residues. V lost 4 bases and J lost 4; bases outside the gene matches: 5. Germline V gene lookup returns CDR1 MNHEY and CDR2 SVGEGT. The CDR3 DNA reads as TGTGCCAGCAGTTCGGACAGGGGAGTGTACGAGCAGTACTTC. Translation gives CASSSDRGVYEQYF.

Regarding this clonotype: A read error may be the cause here, since a much bigger clone is one base away. This chain uses TRBV7-2 with TRBJ2-1; D gene ambiguous. This CDR3 is built from 15 residues. Germline V lookup: CDR1 SGHTA, CDR2 FQGNSA. The CDR3 is CASSAIMSSCNEQFF. The CDR3 DNA sequence: TGTGCCAGCAGCGCTATCATGAGCTCCTGCAATGAGCAGTTCTTC.

The V and J genes are TRBV6-6 and TRBJ2-3, with D possibly TRBD1 on 5 matching bases. Germline CDR1 reads MNHNY; CDR2 reads SVGAGI (reference sequence). V was shortened by 0 bases and J by 6 bases, with 10 bases between the two germline ends. This CDR3 is built from 14 residues. CDR3 coding DNA: TGTGCCAGCAGTTACTCGACAGATTCGGATACGCAGTATTTT. Translated, it gives CASSYSTDSDTQYF.

The chain combines TRBV18 with TRBJ1-1, with TRBD1 matching 7 bases. With V trimmed by 4 bases and J by 3 bases, 11 bases remained unmatched. Germline lookup yields CDR1 KGHSH and CDR2 LQKENI. This CDR3 spans 16 amino acids. The CDR3 here is CASSRSTGRSDTEAFF. The CDR3 DNA reads as TGTGCCAGCTCACGATCGACAGGGAGGTCGGACACTGAAGCTTTCTTT.

The chain recombines TRBV11-3 with TRBJ2-7, with D possibly TRBD2 on 6 matching bases. Germline V gene lookup returns CDR1 SGHNT and CDR2 YENEEA. V was clipped by 4 bases and J by 3 bases, with 16 bases between them. This CDR3 has 15 amino acids. CDR3 bases: TGTGCCAGCAGCTCGGCGACAGACGGGAGCTACGAGCAGTACTTC. This sequence encodes CASSSATDGSYEQYF.

The chain is built from TRBV29-1 and TRBJ2-1, with TRBD2 identical over 10 bases. Germline V CDR1 and CDR2: SQVTM, ANQGSEA. V gave up 6 bases and J gave up 11 bases; unmatched junction bases: 13. This CDR3 has 14 amino acids. The CDR3 DNA sequence: TGCAGCGTCGGACCGGGACTAGCGTCTGGCAAGCAGTTCTTC. Its translation: CSVGPGLASGKQFF.

V is TRBV24-1 and J is TRBJ1-5, with 8 bases that match TRBD1. The V segment lost 4 bases and the J segment 2 bases; nucleotides outside the gene matches: 6. The CDR3 loop spans 16 amino acids. CDR1 and CDR2 (germline): KGHDR, SFDVKD. The DNA of the CDR3 is TGTGCCACCAGTGACCCCGGACAGGGAGGCAATCAGCCCCAGCATTTT. Protein product: CATSDPGQGGNQPQHF.

On this clonotype: This may stem from a read error, because a much larger clone lies one nucleotide away. Since no conserved phenylalanine or tryptophan closes the CDR3, a read error is the likely cause. The V gene is TRBV7-8, the J gene TRBJ2-1; 8 bases agree with TRBD2. After removal of 5 bases from V and 6 bases from J, the junction contained 6 bases not matched to a gene. Germline V CDR1 and CDR2: SGHVS, FQNEAQ. The CDR3 loop spans 14 amino acids. CDR3 in DNA: TGTGCCAGCAGCCGGGGGGGGACTAGCAATGAGCAGTTCTTA. It yields the protein CASSRGGTSNEQFL.

This chain uses TRBV5-1 with TRBJ2-1, with D unclear. Trimming shortened V by 0 bases and J by 9 bases, and 22 bases separated the two germline ends. This CDR3 is 17 amino acids long. Germline CDR1 is SGHRS and CDR2 is YFSETQ. CDR3 loop: CASSLALWDEVYGEQFF. The CDR3 DNA follows: TGCGCCAGCAGCTTGGCCCTGTGGGATGAGGTGTATGGTGAGCAGTTCTTC.

There are many counts of this clonotype. This chain links TRBV7-8 with TRBJ2-4, with D perhaps TRBD2 (6 bases). The CDR3 length is 16 residues. Trimming removed 5 bases at V and 0 bases at J, with 14 bases between. Germline CDR1 is SGHVS and CDR2 is FQNEAQ. CDR3 sequence: CASSTGTFLAKNIQYF. The CDR3 DNA follows: TGTGCCAGCAGCACCGGGACTTTCCTAGCCAAAAACATTCAGTACTTC.

V gene TRBV20-1 combines with J gene TRBJ2-3; D gene ambiguous. Germline CDR1 and CDR2: DFQATT and SNEGSKA (reference sequence). V lost 6 bases, J lost 5 bases, and 9 bases lay in between. CDR3 length equals 11 residues. This CDR3 is CSAALVDTQYF. The CDR3 bases are TGCAGTGCCGCCCTTGTAGATACGCAGTATTTT.

The V gene is TRBV4-1, the J gene TRBJ2-5; TRBD2 matches 10 bases. V trimming: 4 bases; J trimming: 3 bases; junction bases outside the gene matches: 5. Germline-derived CDR1 and CDR2 are MGHRA and YSYEKL. The CDR3 contains 15 residues. DNA for the CDR3: TGCGCCAGCAGCCCACTAGCGGGAAATAAAGAGACCCAGTACTTC. Encoded protein: CASSPLAGNKETQYF.